Sequencing of this TCR beta chain was carried out in a study of T cells in Graves' hyperthyroidism and ophthalmopathy. Using RNA transcripts as the source, TCR beta CDR3 regions were amplified. Carried out on the TCR CDR3, a first-round RT-PCR used the HTBI primer set. TCRdb re-called the multiplex PCR reads with MiXCR, one entry per CDR3 protein. This sample has over 550,000 distinct CDR3 sequences; approximately 16% occur once, and the top ten carry around 19%. Germline CDR1 and CDR2: MDHEN and SYDVKM. This CDR3 region has 15 residues. J was trimmed by 5 bases and V by 6 bases; bases with no gene match: 8. General study results and limits: In the blood, most expanded thyroid clonotypes above 0.001 appeared as well. It was a median around 6 months before onset that the model predicted ophthalmopathy.

This clonotype occurred a few times. Antigen specificity is unknown. Across 18 months, stable Graves' hyperthyroidism was marked by no progression to ophthalmopathy. The chain uses TRBV28 and TRBJ1-4, with TRBD1 matching 8 bases. The material sequenced was blood. The sequence was collected from a woman between 18 and 29 years old with Graves' hyperthyroidism. In nucleotides, the CDR3 is TGTGCCAGCAGCCTCGCGGGGGACAGGAATGAAAAACTGTTTTTT. Its protein product is CASSLAGDRNEKLFF.